A selection of T cell receptor beta chains follows, all from one sample in a study of shared clonotypes between healthy human individuals. Data came from immunoSEQ multiplex PCR; TCRdb stores just in-frame clones and leaves some out. This table has some 2,000,000 clones, under 97% appearing once. The sequencing input was naive CD4+ T cells sorted from blood. Source of these receptors: a man younger than 35 in good health. The CDR3 runs from the conserved cysteine through the conserved F or W.

V,J,CDR3
TRBV7-2,TRBJ1-5,CASSGLFQPQHF
TRBV19,TRBJ2-2,CASQYSGISTGELFF
TRBV2,TRBJ2-3,CASSAGTGSPTDTQYF
TRBV18,TRBJ1-2,CASSPRDPGWDDGYTF
TRBV6-5,TRBJ2-1,CASSYRGRGSYEQFF
TRBV11-3,TRBJ2-7,CASSLSQGPYEQYF
TRBV25-1,TRBJ1-1,CASSGGQGLGTEAFF
TRBV28,TRBJ1-2,CVTGGSGYTF
TRBV18,TRBJ2-7,CASSPPRDDSYEQYF
TRBV6-5,TRBJ2-1,CASRRGFSYNEQFF
TRBV4-1,TRBJ2-4,CASSRITGGARDIQYF
TRBV28,TRBJ2-7,CASSPPKFEQYF
TRBV30,TRBJ1-1,CAWAVSLPTEAFF
TRBV7-2,TRBJ2-7,CASSLGGGYEQYF
TRBV21-1,TRBJ1-1,CASSKVRQGLAFF
TRBV5-1,TRBJ1-6,CASSLGGVPYNSPLHF
TRBV7-2,TRBJ2-1,CASSLRGKSSYNEQFF
TRBV6-4,TRBJ2-2,CASSTTGYSGELFF
TRBV7-9,TRBJ2-2,CASSLEGQTGELFF
TRBV28,TRBJ1-1,CASSLFLGKSTEAFF
TRBV10-3,TRBJ1-3,CAISEKGRTGGDTIYF
TRBV6-1,TRBJ1-4,CASSMGGGVEKLFF
TRBV18,TRBJ2-1,CASSPRLATAYNEQFF
TRBV4-2,TRBJ2-6,CASSQDPGLAGGSGANVLTF
TRBV28,TRBJ2-7,CASSSPAARNEQYF
TRBV30,TRBJ2-6,CAWSVWSWRVREDGANVLTF